This TCR beta chain was documented in a study of shared clonotypes between healthy human individuals. Study-wide background: The study enrolled a couple of women and a few men aged 18 to 49.

Study-level points and caveats: Genetic and exposure-history diversity was limited by the small donor number. Naive subsets usually exceeded memory subsets in estimated richness. In a handful of donors, roughly 5.2% of naive CD4 clonotypes appeared in common.

The protocol was immunoSEQ multiplex PCR, while the TCRdb copy is restricted to in-frame clones and leaves out a portion. This sample has about 2.1 million clones, with about 93% found just once. On this clone itself: Its target is not known.

The germline CDR1 and CDR2 sequences are ENHRY and SYGVKD. With 3 bases removed from V and 4 bases from J, the gap between germline ends came to 15 bases. The CDR3 covers 15 residues. In the naive CD8 group, cells lacked CD45RO and were positively selected for CCR7, so terminally differentiated effector memory CD45RA+ cells were left out. The chain is built from TRBV10-3 and TRBJ1-2, with TRBD1 as a possible D gene (5 bases). What was sequenced was naive CD8+ T cells from PBMCs. This clonotype was obtained from a man between 18 and 29 years old in good health. Some clones in this sample may be carry-over from other donors' samples. The CDR3 DNA reads TGTGCCATCAGTGACTCAACAGGCAGTATCTATGGCTACACCTTC. Protein: CAISDSTGSIYGYTF.